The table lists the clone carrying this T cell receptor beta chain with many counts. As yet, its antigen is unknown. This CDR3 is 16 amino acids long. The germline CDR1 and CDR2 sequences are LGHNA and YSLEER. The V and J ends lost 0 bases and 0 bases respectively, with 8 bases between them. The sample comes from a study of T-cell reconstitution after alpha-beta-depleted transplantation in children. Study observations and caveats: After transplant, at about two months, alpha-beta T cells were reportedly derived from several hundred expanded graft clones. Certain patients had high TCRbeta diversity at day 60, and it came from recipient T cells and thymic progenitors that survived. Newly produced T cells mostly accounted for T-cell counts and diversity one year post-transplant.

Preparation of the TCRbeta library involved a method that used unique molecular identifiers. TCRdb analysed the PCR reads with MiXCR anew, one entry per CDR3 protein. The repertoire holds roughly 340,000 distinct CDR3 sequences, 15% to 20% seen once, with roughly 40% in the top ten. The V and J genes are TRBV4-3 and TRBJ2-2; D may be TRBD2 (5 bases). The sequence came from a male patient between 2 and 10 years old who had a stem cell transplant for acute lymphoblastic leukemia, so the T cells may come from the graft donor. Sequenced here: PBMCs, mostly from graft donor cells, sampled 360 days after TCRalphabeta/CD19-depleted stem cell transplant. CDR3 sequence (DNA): TGCGCCAGCAGCCAAGAGTACGGGACGAACACCGGGGAGCTGTTTTTT. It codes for CASSQEYGTNTGELFF.